These 8 T cell receptor beta chains originate from one sample sequenced in a study of beta chain features in type 1 diabetes. The sequenced template was cDNA made from the entire isolated RNA. Assay used: immunoSEQ multiplex PCR; TCRdb lists only in-frame clones, some missing. The table shows a few hundred thousand clones, with approximately 15% occurring only once. Sequencing input: naive CD4+ T cells from blood. The receptor source for this set is a man aged 25-40 years in good health.

This clone was counted ten times or more. This chain uses TRBV28 with TRBJ2-1; unclear D gene. The V gene lost 7 bases and the J gene lost 4 bases, with 14 bases spanning the gap. Germline lookup yields CDR1 MDHEN and CDR2 SYDVKM. The CDR3 is made up of 14 amino acids. The CDR3 DNA is TGTGCCAGCACCTCCTTGGGGTATTACAATGAGCAGTTCTTC. This translates into CASTSLGYYNEQFF. The complete variable domain, with remaining parts taken from reference TRBV28 and TRBJ2-1, reads DVKVTQSSRYLVKRTGEKVFLECVQDMDHENMFWYRQDPGLGLRLIYFSYDVKMKEKGDIPEGYSVSREKKERFSLILESASTNQTSMYLCASTSLGYYNEQFFGPGTRLTVL.

The chain combines TRBV7-2 with TRBJ1-5; D not certain. Germline lookup yields CDR1 SGHTA and CDR2 FQGNSA. Deletions cut 4 bases from V and 6 bases from J, with 13 bases between. The CDR3 is 14 amino acids. The CDR3 nucleotides are TGTGCCAGCAGCTCCGGAGGAATGGGTCAGCCCCAGCATTTT. It is translated as CASSSGGMGQPQHF.

The chain links TRBV7-2 to TRBJ1-5; TRBD1 aligns across 9 bases. Per the germline V gene, CDR1 is SGHTA and CDR2 is FQGNSA. J lost 4 bases, V lost 1 base, and 8 bases had no gene match. The CDR3 spans 17 residues. In DNA form, the CDR3 reads TGTGCCAGCAGCTTAGTAGGCAGGGACAGGGCAAATCAGCCCCAGCATTTT. Its translation: CASSLVGRDRANQPQHF.

This clone was seen more than once but under ten times. The rearrangement joins TRBV5-1 to TRBJ2-3; D remains unclear. The CDR3 spans 15 residues. V lost 2 bases and J 1 base, leaving 11 bases between the germline ends. Germline-derived CDR1 and CDR2 are SGHRS and YFSETQ. This chain's CDR3 is CASSFNGRRTDTQYF. As DNA, the CDR3 is TGCGCCAGCAGCTTTAACGGCCGCCGCACAGATACGCAGTATTTT.

The chain recombines TRBV30 with TRBJ2-1, with a possible D match to TRBD2 (6 bases). The CDR3 sequence is 14 residues long. Germline CDR1 reads GTSNPN; CDR2 reads SVGIG (reference sequence). The CDR3 protein is CASTREPYHNEQFF. The DNA of the CDR3 is TGTGCATCGACTCGGGAGCCTTATCACAATGAGCAGTTCTTC.

The chain couples TRBV9 to TRBJ1-5; perhaps TRBD1 as D (6 bases). The V end lost 3 bases, the J end lost 1 base, and 8 bases lay between the germline ends. Per the germline V gene, CDR1 is SGDLS and CDR2 is YYNGEE. The length of the CDR3 is 14 residues. The CDR3 here is CASSGGASNQPQHF. The DNA for the CDR3 is TGTGCCAGCAGCGGGGGGGCGAGCAATCAGCCCCAGCATTTT. The entire variable domain, with the rest obtained from reference TRBV9 and TRBJ1-5, is as follows: DSGVTQTPKHLITATGQRVTLRCSPRSGDLSVYWYQQSLDQGLQFLIQYYNGEERAKGNILERFSAQQFPDLHSELNLSSLELGDSALYFCASSGGASNQPQHFGDGTRLSIL.

A few counts support this clone. This rearrangement joins TRBV10-3 to TRBJ2-2; D may be TRBD1 (6 bases). Germline CDR1 is ENHRY and CDR2 is SYGVKD. Trimming cost V 1 base and J 4 bases, with 10 bases left between them. The CDR3 spans 15 residues. The DNA for the CDR3 is TGTGCCATCAGTGAGTACAGACAGGCCACCGGGGAGCTGTTTTTT. This translates into CAISEYRQATGELFF.

CDR3 protein: CASSHGTEETQYF. The CDR3 bases are TGTGCCAGCAGCCATGGGACAGAAGAGACCCAGTACTTC. The genes are TRBV7-9 and TRBJ2-5; 7 nucleotides match TRBD1. Looked up from germline, CDR1 is SEHNR and CDR2 is FQNEAQ (reference sequence). CDR3 size: 13 residues. V lost 5 bases to trimming and J lost 3 bases; unmatched junction nucleotides: 3.